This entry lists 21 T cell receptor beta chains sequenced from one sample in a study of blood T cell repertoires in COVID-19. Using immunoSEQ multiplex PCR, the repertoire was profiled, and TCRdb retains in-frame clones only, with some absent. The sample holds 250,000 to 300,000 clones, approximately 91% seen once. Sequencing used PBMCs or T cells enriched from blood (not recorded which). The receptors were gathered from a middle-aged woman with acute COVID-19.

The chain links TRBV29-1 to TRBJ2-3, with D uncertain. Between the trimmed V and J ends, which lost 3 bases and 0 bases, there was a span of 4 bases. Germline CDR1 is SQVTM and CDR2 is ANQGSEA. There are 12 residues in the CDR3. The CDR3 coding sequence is TGCAGCGTTGATCAGAGCACAGATACGCAGTATTTT. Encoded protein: CSVDQSTDTQYF.

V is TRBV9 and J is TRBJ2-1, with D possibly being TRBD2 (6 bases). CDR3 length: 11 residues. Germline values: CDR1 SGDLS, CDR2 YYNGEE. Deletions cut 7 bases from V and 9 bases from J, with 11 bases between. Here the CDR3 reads CASGGFVEQFF. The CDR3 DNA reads TGTGCCAGCGGGGGGTTCGTTGAGCAGTTCTTC. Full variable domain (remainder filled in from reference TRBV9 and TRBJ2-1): DSGVTQTPKHLITATGQRVTLRCSPRSGDLSVYWYQQSLDQGLQFLIQYYNGEERAKGNILERFSAQQFPDLHSELNLSSLELGDSALYFCASGGFVEQFFGPGTRLTVL.

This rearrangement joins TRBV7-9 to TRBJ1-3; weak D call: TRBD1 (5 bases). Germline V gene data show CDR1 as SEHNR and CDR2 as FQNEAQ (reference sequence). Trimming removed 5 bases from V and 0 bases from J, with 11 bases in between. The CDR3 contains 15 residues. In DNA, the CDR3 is TGTGCCAGCAGCAGTACAGGCGTCTCTGGAAACACCATATATTTT. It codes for CASSSTGVSGNTIYF.

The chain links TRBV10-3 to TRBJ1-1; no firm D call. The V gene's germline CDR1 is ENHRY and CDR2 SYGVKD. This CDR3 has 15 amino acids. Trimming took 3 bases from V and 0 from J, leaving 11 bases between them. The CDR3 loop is CAISDSLQMNTEAFF. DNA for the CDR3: TGTGCCATCAGTGATTCCCTACAGATGAACACTGAAGCTTTCTTT.

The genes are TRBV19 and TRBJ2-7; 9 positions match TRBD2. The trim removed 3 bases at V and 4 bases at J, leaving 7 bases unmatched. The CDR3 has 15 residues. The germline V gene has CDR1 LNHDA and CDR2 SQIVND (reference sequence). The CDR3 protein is CASSMVSSGKYEQYF. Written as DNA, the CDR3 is TGTGCCAGTAGTATGGTTTCTAGCGGGAAGTACGAGCAGTACTTC.

CDR3 residues: CSASPSGTQYF. DNA of the CDR3: TGCAGTGCTAGTCCCTCCGGGACCCAGTACTTC. The rearrangement joins TRBV20-1 to TRBJ2-5; unclear D gene. There are 11 residues in the CDR3. The germline V and J ends were trimmed by 3 bases and 7 bases, with 9 bases remaining between them. Germline-derived CDR1 and CDR2 are DFQATT and SNEGSKA (reference sequence).

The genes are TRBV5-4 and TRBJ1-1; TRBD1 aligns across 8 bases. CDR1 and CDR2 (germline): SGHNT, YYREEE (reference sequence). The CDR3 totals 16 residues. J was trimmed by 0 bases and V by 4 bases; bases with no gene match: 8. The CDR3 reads CASSTGQGGMNTEAFF. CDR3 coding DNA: TGTGCCAGCAGCACCGGACAGGGAGGCATGAACACTGAAGCTTTCTTT.

The CDR3 sequence: CASSFITGDYGYTF. The CDR3, as DNA: TGTGCCAGCAGCTTTATAACAGGGGACTATGGCTACACCTTC. The rearrangement uses TRBV5-6 and TRBJ1-2, with 7 positions matching TRBD1. This CDR3 has 14 amino acids. CDR1 and CDR2 from the germline V gene are SGHDT and YYEEEE. Losses at the gene ends were 2 bases for V and 3 bases for J; bases not matched to a gene: 4. Combining the CDR3 with reference TRBV5-6 and TRBJ1-2 gives the whole variable domain DAGVTQSPTHLIKTRGQQVTLRCSPKSGHDTVSWYQQALGQGPQFIFQYYEEEERQRGNFPDRFSGHQFPNYSSELNVNALLLGDSALYLCASSFITGDYGYTFGSGTRLTVV.

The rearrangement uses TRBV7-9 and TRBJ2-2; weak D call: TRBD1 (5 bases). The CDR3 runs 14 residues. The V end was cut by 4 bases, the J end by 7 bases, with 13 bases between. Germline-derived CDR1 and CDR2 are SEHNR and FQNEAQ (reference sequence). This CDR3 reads CASSSNQGSGELFF. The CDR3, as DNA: TGTGCCAGCAGCTCAAATCAGGGAAGCGGGGAGCTGTTTTTT.

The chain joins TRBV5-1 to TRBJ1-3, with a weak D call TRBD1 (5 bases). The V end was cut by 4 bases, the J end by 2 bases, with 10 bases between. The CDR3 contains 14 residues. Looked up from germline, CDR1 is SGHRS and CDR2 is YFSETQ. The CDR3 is CASSPGGPGNTIYF. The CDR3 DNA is TGCGCCAGCAGCCCGGGGGGACCTGGAAACACCATATATTTT.

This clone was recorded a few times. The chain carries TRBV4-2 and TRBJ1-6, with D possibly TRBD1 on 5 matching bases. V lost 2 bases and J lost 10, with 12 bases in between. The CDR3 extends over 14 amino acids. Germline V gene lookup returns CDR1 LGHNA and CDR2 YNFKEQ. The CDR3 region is CASSQSARESPLHF. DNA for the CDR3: TGTGCCAGCAGCCAAAGTGCCAGGGAATCACCCCTCCACTTT.

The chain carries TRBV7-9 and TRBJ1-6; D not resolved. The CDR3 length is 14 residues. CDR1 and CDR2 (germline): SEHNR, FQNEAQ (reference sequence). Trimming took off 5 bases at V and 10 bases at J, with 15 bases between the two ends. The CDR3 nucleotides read TGTGCCAGCAGCCAGTCGAGGGTGGGCTCACCCCTCCACTTT. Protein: CASSQSRVGSPLHF. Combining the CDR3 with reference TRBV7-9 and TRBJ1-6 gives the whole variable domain DTGVSQNPRHKITKRGQNVTFRCDPISEHNRLYWYRQTLGQGPEFLTYFQNEAQLEKSRLLSDRFSAERPKGSFSTLEIQRTEQGDSAMYLCASSQSRVGSPLHFGNGTRLTVT.

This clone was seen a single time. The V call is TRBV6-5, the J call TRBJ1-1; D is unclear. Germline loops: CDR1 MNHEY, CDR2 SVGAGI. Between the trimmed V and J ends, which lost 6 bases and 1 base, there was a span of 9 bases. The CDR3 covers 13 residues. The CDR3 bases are TGTGCCAGCAGGGCAACACAGAACACTGAAGCTTTCTTT. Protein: CASRATQNTEAFF.

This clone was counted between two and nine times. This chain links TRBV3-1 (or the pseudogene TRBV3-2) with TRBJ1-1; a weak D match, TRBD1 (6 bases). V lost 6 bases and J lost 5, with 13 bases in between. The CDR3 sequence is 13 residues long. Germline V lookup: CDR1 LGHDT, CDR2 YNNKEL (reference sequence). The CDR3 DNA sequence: TGTGCCAGCAGTCTAAACCAGGGGACTGAAGCTTTCTTT. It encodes CASSLNQGTEAFF.

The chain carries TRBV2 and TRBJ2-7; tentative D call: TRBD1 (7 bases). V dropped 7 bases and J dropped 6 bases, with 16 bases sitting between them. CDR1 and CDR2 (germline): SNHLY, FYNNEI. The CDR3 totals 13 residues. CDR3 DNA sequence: TGTGCCAGCACCAGGGGGGCAGGGGGCGAGCAGTACTTC. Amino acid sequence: CASTRGAGGEQYF.

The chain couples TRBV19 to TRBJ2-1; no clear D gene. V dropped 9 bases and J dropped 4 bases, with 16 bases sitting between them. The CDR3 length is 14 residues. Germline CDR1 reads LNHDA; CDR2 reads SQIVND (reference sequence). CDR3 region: CASSPNEAYNEQFF. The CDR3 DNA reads TGTGCCAGCTCCCCCAACGAGGCGTACAATGAGCAGTTCTTC.

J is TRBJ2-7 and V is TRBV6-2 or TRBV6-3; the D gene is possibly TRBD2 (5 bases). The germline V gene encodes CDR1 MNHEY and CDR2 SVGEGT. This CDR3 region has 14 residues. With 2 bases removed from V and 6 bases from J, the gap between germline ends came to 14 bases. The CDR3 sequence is CASSYAGIQIEQYF. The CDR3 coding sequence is TGTGCCAGCAGTTACGCCGGGATCCAAATCGAGCAGTACTTC.

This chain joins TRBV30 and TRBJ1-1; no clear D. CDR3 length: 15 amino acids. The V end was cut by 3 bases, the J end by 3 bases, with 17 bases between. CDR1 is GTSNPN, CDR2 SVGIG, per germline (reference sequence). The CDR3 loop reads CAWRAIAGWDTEAFF. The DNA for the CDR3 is TGTGCCTGGAGGGCGATAGCGGGGTGGGACACTGAAGCTTTCTTT.

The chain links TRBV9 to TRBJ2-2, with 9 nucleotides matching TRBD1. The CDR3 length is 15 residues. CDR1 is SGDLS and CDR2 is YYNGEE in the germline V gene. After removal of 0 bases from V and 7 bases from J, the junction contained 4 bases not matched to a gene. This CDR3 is CASSVVGTGIGELFF. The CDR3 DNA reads TGTGCCAGCAGCGTAGTCGGGACAGGGATCGGGGAGCTGTTTTTT. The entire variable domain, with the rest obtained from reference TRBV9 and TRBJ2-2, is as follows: DSGVTQTPKHLITATGQRVTLRCSPRSGDLSVYWYQQSLDQGLQFLIQYYNGEERAKGNILERFSAQQFPDLHSELNLSSLELGDSALYFCASSVVGTGIGELFFGEGSRLTVL.

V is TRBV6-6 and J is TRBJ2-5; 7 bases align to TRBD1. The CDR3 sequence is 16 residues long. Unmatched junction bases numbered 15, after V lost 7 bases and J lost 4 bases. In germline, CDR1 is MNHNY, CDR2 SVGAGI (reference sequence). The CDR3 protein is CASTSDRDHGSETQYF. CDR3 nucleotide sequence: TGTGCCAGCACTTCAGACAGGGACCATGGCTCAGAGACCCAGTACTTC.

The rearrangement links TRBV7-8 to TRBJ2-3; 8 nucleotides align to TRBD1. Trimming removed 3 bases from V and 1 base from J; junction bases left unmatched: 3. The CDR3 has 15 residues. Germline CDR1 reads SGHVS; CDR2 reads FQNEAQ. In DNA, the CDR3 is TGTGCCAGCAGCTTGTCGGGACAGGGCACAGATACGCAGTATTTT. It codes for CASSLSGQGTDTQYF.